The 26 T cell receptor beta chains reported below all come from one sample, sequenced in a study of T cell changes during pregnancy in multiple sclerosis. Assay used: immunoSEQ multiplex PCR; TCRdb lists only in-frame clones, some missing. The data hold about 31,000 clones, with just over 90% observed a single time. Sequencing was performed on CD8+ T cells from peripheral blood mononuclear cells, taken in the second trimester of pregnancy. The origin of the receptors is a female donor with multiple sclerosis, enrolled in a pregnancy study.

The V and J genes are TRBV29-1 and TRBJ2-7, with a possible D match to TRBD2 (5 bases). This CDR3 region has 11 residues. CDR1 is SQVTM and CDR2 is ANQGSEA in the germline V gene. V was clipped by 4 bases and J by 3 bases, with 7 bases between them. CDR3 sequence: CSVAGVYEQYF. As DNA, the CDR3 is TGCAGCGTTGCCGGGGTCTACGAGCAGTACTTC.

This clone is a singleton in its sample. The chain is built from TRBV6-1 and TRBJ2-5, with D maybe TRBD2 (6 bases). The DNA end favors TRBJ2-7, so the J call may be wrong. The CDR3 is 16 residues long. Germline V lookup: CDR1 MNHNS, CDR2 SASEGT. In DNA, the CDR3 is TGTGCCAGCAGTGAAAGGGACTGCGCGATTTGCTACGAGCAGTACTTC. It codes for CASSERDCAICYEQYF.

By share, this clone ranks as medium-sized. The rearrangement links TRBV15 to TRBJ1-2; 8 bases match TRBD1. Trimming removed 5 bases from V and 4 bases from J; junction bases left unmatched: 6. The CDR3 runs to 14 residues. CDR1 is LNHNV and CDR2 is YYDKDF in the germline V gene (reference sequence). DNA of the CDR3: TGTGCCACCAGCCCAGACAGGGGTCCCTATGGCTACACCTTC. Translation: CATSPDRGPYGYTF.

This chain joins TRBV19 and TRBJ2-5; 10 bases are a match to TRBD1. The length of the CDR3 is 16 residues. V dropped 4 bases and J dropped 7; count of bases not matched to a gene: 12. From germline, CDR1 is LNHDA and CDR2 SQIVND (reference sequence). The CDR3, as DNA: TGTGCCAGTAGTAGCCGGGACAGGGGACTTAGCGGGACCCAGTACTTC. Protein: CASSSRDRGLSGTQYF. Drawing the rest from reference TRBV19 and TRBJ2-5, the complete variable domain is DGGITQSPKYLFRKEGQNVTLSCEQNLNHDAMYWYRQDPGQGLRLIYYSQIVNDFQKGDIAEGYSVSREKKESFPLTVTSAQKNPTAFYLCASSSRDRGLSGTQYFGPGTRLLVL.

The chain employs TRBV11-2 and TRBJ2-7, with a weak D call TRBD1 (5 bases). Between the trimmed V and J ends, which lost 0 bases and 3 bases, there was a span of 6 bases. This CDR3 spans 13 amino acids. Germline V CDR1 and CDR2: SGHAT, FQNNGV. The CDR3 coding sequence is TGTGCCAGCAGCTTAGAGCAGGGCTACGAGCAGTACTTC. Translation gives CASSLEQGYEQYF.

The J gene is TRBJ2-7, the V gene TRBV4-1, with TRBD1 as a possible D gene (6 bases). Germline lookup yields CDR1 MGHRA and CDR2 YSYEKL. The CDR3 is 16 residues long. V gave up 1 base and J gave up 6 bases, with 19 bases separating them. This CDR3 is CASSQAPTGTVGEQYF. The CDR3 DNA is TGCGCCAGCAGCCAAGCGCCTACAGGGACCGTGGGCGAGCAGTACTTC.

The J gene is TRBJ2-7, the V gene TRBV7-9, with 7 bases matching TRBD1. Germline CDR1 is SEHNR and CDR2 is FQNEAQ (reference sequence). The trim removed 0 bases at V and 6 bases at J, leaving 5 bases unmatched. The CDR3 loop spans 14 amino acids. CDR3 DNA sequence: TGTGCCAGCAGCTTAGCCGAGGGGGCTCTCGAGCAGTACTTC. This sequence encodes CASSLAEGALEQYF.

The CDR3 DNA reads as TGTGCCAGCAGTTTAGGGACTTCGGGGGTTTATAGCAATCAGCCCCAGCATTTT. It encodes CASSLGTSGVYSNQPQHF. The chain carries TRBV28 and TRBJ1-5; perhaps TRBD1 as D (5 bases). Deletions cut 2 bases from V and 0 bases from J, with 17 bases between. CDR3 length equals 18 residues. Per germline, CDR1 MDHEN and CDR2 SYDVKM.

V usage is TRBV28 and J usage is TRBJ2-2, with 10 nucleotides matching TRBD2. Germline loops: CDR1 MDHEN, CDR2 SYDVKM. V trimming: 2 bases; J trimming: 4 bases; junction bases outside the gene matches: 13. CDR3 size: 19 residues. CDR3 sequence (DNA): TGTGCCAGCAGTTTAGATCCCAGTACGCTAGCGGGAGTCACCGGGGAGCTGTTTTTT. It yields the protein CASSLDPSTLAGVTGELFF.

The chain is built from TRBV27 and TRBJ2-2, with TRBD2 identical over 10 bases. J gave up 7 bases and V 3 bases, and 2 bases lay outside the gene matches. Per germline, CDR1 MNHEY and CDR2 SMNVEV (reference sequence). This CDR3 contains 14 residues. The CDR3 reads CASSFTSGIGELFF. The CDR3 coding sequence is TGTGCCAGCAGTTTTACTAGCGGGATCGGGGAGCTGTTTTTT.

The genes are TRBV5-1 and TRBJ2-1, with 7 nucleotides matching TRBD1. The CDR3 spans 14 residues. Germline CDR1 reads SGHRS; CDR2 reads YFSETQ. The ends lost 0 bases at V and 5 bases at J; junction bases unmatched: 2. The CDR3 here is CASSLGTGDNEQFF. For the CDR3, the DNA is TGCGCCAGCAGCTTGGGGACAGGAGACAATGAGCAGTTCTTC.

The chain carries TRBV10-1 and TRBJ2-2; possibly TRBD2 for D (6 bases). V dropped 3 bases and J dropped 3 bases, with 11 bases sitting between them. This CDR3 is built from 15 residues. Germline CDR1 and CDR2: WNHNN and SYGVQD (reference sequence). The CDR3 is CASSDTSLDTGELFF. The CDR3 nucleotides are TGCGCCAGCAGTGATACTAGCTTAGACACCGGGGAGCTGTTTTTT.

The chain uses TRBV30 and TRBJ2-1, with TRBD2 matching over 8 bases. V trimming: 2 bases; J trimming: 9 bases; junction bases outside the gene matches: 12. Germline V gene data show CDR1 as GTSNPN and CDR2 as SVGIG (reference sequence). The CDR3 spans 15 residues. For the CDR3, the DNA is TGTGCCTGGAGTACCGGGACTAGTACTTTAGGTGAGCAGTTCTTC. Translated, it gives CAWSTGTSTLGEQFF.

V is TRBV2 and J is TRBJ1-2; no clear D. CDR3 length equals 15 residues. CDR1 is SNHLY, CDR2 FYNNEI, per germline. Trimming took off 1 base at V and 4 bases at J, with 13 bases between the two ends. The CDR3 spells CASSEVGKSGYGYTF. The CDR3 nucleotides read TGTGCCAGCAGTGAAGTCGGAAAATCGGGCTATGGCTACACCTTC.

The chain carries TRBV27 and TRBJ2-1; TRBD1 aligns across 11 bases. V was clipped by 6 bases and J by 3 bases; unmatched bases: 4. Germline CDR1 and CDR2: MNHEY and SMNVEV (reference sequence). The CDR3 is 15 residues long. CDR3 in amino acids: CASRLGTGGYNEQFF. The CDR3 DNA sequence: TGTGCCAGCAGACTTGGGACAGGGGGCTACAATGAGCAGTTCTTC.

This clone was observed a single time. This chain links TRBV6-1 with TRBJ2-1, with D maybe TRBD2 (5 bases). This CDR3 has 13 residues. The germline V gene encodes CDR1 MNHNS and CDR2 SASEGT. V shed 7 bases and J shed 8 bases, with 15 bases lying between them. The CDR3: CASNEGAWDEQFF. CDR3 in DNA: TGTGCCAGCAATGAGGGAGCATGGGATGAGCAGTTCTTC.

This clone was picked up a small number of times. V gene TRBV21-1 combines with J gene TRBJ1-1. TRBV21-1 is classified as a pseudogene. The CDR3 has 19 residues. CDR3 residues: CASSKGLIGGAHMNTEAFF. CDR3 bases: TGTGCCAGCAGCAAAGGGCTTATTGGGGGGGCCCATATGAACACTGAAGCTTTCTTT.

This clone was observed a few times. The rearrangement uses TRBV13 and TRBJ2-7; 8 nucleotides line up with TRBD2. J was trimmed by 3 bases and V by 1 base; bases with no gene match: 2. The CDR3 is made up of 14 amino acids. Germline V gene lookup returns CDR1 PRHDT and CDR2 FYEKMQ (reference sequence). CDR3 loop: CASSLVLAGYEQYF. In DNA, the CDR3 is TGTGCCAGCAGCTTAGTTCTAGCGGGCTACGAGCAGTACTTC.

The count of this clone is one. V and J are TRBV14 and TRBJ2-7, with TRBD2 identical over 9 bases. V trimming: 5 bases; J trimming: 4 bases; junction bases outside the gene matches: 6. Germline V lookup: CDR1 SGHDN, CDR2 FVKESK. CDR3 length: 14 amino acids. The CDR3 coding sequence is TGTGCCAGCAGCAAACTGGGACTAGCTTACGAGCAGTACTTC. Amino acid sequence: CASSKLGLAYEQYF.

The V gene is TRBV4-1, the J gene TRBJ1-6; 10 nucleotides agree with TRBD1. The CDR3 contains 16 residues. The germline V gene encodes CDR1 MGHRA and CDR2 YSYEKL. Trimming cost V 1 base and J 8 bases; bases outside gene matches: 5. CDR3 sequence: CASSQGQGATHSPLHF. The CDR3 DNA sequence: TGCGCCAGCAGCCAAGGACAGGGGGCTACCCATTCACCCCTCCACTTT.

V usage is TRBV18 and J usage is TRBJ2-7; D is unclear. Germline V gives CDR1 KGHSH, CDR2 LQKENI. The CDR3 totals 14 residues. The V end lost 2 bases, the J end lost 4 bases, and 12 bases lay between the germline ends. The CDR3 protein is CASSPVTPIYEQYF. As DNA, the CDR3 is TGTGCCAGCTCACCAGTGACACCGATTTACGAGCAGTACTTC.

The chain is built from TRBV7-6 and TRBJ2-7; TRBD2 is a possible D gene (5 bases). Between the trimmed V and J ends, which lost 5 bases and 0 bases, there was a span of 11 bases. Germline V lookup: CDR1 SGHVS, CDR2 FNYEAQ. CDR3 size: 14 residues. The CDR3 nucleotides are TGTGCCAGCAGCCCCGAGGGAAGCTCCTACGAGCAGTACTTC. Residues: CASSPEGSSYEQYF. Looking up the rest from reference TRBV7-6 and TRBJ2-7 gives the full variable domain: GAGVSQSPRYKVTKRGQDVALRCDPISGHVSLYWYRQALGQGPEFLTYFNYEAQQDKSGLPNDRFSAERPEGSISTLTIQRTEQRDSAMYRCASSPEGSSYEQYFGPGTRLTVT.

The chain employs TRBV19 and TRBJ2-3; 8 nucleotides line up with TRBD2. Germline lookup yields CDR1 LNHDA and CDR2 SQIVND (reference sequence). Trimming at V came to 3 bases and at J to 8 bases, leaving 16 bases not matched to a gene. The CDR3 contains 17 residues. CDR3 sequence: CASSIGSQRERVGTQYF. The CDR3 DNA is TGTGCCAGTAGTATTGGTTCCCAGCGGGAGCGAGTCGGTACGCAGTATTTT.

This chain's CDR3 is CASSVAGDTEAFF. CDR3 coding DNA: TGTGCCAGCAGCGTTGCAGGGGACACTGAAGCTTTCTTT. The V call is TRBV9, the J call TRBJ1-1; the D gene is possibly TRBD1 (6 bases). CDR3 length equals 13 residues. Germline V gene lookup returns CDR1 SGDLS and CDR2 YYNGEE. Trimming stripped 2 bases from V and 3 bases from J, with 8 bases between. The full variable domain, completed using reference TRBV9 and TRBJ1-1, is DSGVTQTPKHLITATGQRVTLRCSPRSGDLSVYWYQQSLDQGLQFLIQYYNGEERAKGNILERFSAQQFPDLHSELNLSSLELGDSALYFCASSVAGDTEAFFGQGTRLTVV.

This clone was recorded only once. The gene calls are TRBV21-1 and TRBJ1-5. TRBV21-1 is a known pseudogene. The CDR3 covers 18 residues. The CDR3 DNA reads TGTGCCAGCAGCAAAGAGGCGGGGACTGATGTTAGCAATCAGCCCCAGCATTTT. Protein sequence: CASSKEAGTDVSNQPQHF.

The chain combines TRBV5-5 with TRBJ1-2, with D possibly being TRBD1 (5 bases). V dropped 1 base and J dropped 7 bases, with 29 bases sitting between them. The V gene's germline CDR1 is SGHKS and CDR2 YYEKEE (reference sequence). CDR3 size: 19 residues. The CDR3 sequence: CASSLSRQYSITPIFGYTF. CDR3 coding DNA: TGTGCCAGCAGCTTGTCTAGACAGTACTCGATTACGCCCATTTTTGGCTACACCTTC. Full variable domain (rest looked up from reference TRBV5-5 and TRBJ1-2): DAGVTQSPTHLIKTRGQQVTLRCSPISGHKSVSWYQQVLGQGPQFIFQYYEKEERGRGNFPDRFSARQFPNYSSELNVNALLLGDSALYLCASSLSRQYSITPIFGYTFGSGTRLTVV.